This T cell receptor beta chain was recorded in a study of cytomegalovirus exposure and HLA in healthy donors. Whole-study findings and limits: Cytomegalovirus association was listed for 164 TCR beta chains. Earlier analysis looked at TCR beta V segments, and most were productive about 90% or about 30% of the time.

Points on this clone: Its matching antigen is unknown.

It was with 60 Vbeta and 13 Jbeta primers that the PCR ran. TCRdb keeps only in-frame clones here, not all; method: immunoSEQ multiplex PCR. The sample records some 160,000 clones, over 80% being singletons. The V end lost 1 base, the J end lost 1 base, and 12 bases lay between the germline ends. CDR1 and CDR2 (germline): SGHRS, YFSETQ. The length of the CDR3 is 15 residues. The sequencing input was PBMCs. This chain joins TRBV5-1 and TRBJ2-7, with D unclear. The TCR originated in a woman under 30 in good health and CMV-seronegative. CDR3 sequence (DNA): TGCGCCAGCAGCTTGTTACAGATCGATTCCTACGAGCAGTACTTC. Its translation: CASSLLQIDSYEQYF.